This T cell receptor (beta chain) appears in the sequencing data of a study of ipilimumab plus nivolumab after autologous stem cell transplantation. At the level of the study: Patients received a median of roughly five ipilimumab and 8 or 9 nivolumab doses. Study results and caveats: TCR repertoire, Treg phenotype and gut microbiota reportedly support more study of this approach.

The V and J ends lost 4 bases and 7 bases respectively, with 4 bases between them. From germline, CDR1 is MGHRA and CDR2 YSYEKL. The CDR3 runs to 11 residues. Dosing: nivolumab 3 mg/kg IV, weeks 1, 4, 7, 10, then every two weeks to week 26. Only in-frame clones appear in the TCRdb table, and some are missing; sequencing was by immunoSEQ multiplex PCR. The table shows about 16,000 clones, with over 75% occurring only once. As to this clone: The target antigen is unknown.

This sequence originates from a male donor with diffuse large B-cell lymphoma. The chain combines TRBV4-1 with TRBJ2-2; the D is unclear. The starting material was PBMCs, obtained in a trial of ipilimumab plus nivolumab as post-transplant consolidation. The CDR3 sequence: CASSPGGELFF. CDR3 DNA: TGCGCCAGCAGCCCGGGCGGGGAGCTGTTTTTT.